The entry below gives a single T cell receptor beta chain sequence along with its context. A template switching step added UMIs, each with a 6-nucleotide sample barcode. TCRdb reprocessed the 5' RACE reads, keeping one entry per CDR3 protein, no DNA. The specimen's table records 110,000 to 150,000 distinct CDR3 sequences. This specimen belongs to a study of monozygotic twins with inflammatory bowel disease. RNA in its total form was extracted from whole blood, and T cells were not sorted. CDR1 is LNHDA and CDR2 is SQIVND in the germline V gene (reference sequence). The CDR3 runs to 13 residues. The sample comprised blood. The V call is TRBV19, the J call TRBJ2-1; there is no DNA to check the TCRdb D call of TRBD1. The clonotype comes from a human donor with ulcerative colitis or Crohn's disease, or a healthy co-twin of an affected twin (not recorded which). CDR3: CASSIREYNEQFF. Filled out from reference TRBV19 and TRBJ2-1, the complete variable domain reads DGGITQSPKYLFRKEGQNVTLSCEQNLNHDAMYWYRQDPGQGLRLIYYSQIVNDFQKGDIAEGYSVSREKKESFPLTVTSAQKNPTAFYLCASSIREYNEQFFGPGTRLTVL.